This note documents a single TCR beta chain sequence. Using a J-beta primer mix together with a sample-barcoded 5' primer, a second PCR was run for roughly 7 to 12 cycles. Every molecule of cDNA carried a tag from a template-switch adaptor with 12 random nucleotides. TCRdb fed the 5' RACE reads into MiXCR, producing one record per CDR3 protein. The table has 500,000 to 650,000 distinct CDR3 sequences, about 29% seen once. This entry comes from a study of blood T cells in healthy people across ages. All donors came from Russia, were Caucasian and healthy, and spanned ages roughly 6 to 100. From germline, CDR1 is DFQATT and CDR2 SNEGSKA (reference sequence). This CDR3 region has 13 residues. Trimming left V 4 bases short and J 11 bases short, with 20 bases between. Separately, the same data were catalogued under a study of T cells of mothers and their children. That work contributes: Sample barcodes plus 2-4 random nucleotides came from the M1S primer. Every mother produced more than 8.5 million TCR beta CDR3 reads, whereas every child provided several million.

The sequenced sample consisted of blood. The rearrangement joins TRBV20-1 to TRBJ2-5; no reliable D call. The sequence was collected from a boy aged 2 to 9 in good health. The CDR3 region is CSAIVTVTFEQYF. CDR3 DNA sequence: TGCAGTGCTATCGTGACTGTCACCTTTGAGCAGTACTTC.